Sequencing of this T cell receptor (beta chain) was carried out in a study of T cells after yellow fever vaccination. From the 5' RACE reads, TCRdb called clonotypes with MiXCR, one entry per CDR3 protein. The repertoire includes approximately 300,000 distinct CDR3 sequences, about 6.9% of them detected once, and roughly a sixth sits in the top ten. Trimming pared 7 bases from V and 2 bases from J, leaving 9 bases between. The CDR3 spans 12 residues. This clonotype occurred a few times. The sequenced sample was PBMCs, obtained roughly 45 days after the first yellow fever vaccination. The V call is TRBV12-3 or TRBV12-4, the J call TRBJ2-7; D unresolved. The receptor was derived from a man between 18 and 29 years old who received the YFV17D yellow fever vaccine. The CDR3 reads CASTNGPYEQYF. The CDR3 DNA follows: TGTGCCAGCACCAACGGCCCCTACGAGCAGTACTTC.